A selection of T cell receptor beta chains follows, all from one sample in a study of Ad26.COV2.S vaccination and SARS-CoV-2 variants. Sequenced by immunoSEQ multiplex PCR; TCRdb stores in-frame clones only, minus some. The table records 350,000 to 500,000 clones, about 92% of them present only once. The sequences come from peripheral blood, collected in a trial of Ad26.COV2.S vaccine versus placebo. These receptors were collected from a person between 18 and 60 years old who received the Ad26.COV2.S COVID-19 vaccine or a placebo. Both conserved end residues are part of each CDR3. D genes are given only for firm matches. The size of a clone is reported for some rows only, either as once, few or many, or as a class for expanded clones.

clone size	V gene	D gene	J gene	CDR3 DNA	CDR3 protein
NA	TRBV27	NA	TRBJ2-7	TGTGCCAGCAGTTTGCAGTCGGAGGACTACGAGCAGTACTTC	CASSLQSEDYEQYF
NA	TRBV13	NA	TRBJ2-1	TGTGCCAGCAGCTTCAGGGGGGAAGACAGCTCCTACAATGAGCAGTTCTTC	CASSFRGEDSSYNEQFF
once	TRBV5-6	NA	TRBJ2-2	TGTGCCAGCAGCTTGGCTATCAGGGGCGGGGAGCTGTTTTTT	CASSLAIRGGELFF
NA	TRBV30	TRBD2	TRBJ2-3	TGTGCCTGGAGTGGCCTAGCGGGGGAGGATACGCAGTATTTT	CAWSGLAGEDTQYF
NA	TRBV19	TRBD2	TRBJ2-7	TGTGCCAGTAGTATGGTGTCTAGCGGCCCCTACGAGCAGTACTTC	CASSMVSSGPYEQYF
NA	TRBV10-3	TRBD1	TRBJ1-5	TGTGCCATCAGTTCCCAGGGGGCGGGCAATCAGCCCCAGCATTTT	CAISSQGAGNQPQHF
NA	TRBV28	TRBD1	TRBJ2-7	TGTGCCAGCAGAACTCCCGGGACAGGGAGGTACGAGCAGTACTTC	CASRTPGTGRYEQYF
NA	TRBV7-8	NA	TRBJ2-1	TGTGCCAGCAGCTTAGTCAGGGTCAATGAGCAGTTCTTC	CASSLVRVNEQFF
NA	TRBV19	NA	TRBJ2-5	TGTGCCAGTAGCACAGGGAAAGAGACCCAGTACTTC	CASSTGKETQYF
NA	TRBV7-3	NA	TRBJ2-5	TGTGCCAGCAGCTTAAGTTCGAGCGGAGAGACCCAGTACTTC	CASSLSSSGETQYF
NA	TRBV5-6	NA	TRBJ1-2	TGTGCCAGCAGCTTGGTTCGGGGTCACTATGGCTACACCTTC	CASSLVRGHYGYTF
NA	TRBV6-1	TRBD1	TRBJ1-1	TGTGCCAGCAGTGAATCCCGGGACAGAATGAACACTGAAGCTTTCTTT	CASSESRDRMNTEAFF
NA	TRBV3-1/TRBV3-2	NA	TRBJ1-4	TGTGCCAGCAGCCCCCCTATGACAGGAACTAATGAAAAACTGTTTTTT	CASSPPMTGTNEKLFF
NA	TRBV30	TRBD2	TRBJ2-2	TGTGCCTGGGCCCCTTATTTGATGACCAGCGGGATAAACACCGGGGAGCTGTTTTTT	CAWAPYLMTSGINTGELFF
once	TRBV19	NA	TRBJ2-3	TGTGCCAGCGCCACCAGGGGTGTGGGCACAGATACGCAGTATTTT	CASATRGVGTDTQYF
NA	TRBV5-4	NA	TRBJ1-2	TGTGCCAGCAGCTTGGGGGGACGACAGGACAACTATGGCTACACCTTC	CASSLGGRQDNYGYTF
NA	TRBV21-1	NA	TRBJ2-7	TGTGCCAGCAGCAAATTTGGGGGGACAGAAAACTACGAGCAGTACTTC	CASSKFGGTENYEQYF
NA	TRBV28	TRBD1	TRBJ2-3	TGTGCCAGCAGTTTCGATGCGACAGGGGGCCGGGTGGCCACAGATACGCAGTATTTT	CASSFDATGGRVATDTQYF
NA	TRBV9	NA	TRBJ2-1	TGTGCCAGCAGCGTAGAAAGGGCGCCGTACAATGAGCAGTTCTTC	CASSVERAPYNEQFF
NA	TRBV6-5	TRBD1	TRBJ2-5	TGTGCCAGCGACCCCGCAGGGGGCTGGGAGACCCAGTACTTC	CASDPAGGWETQYF
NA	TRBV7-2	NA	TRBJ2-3	TGTGCCAGCAGCCCAAGGCAGGGGAGGGGGTACACAGATACGCAGTATTTT	CASSPRQGRGYTDTQYF
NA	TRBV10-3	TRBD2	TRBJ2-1	TGTGCCATCAGAAGGGCGTTGGGACTAGCGGGAGAAGAACGGGGAAATGAGCAGTTCTTC	CAIRRALGLAGEERGNEQFF
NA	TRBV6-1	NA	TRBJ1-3	TGTGCCAGCAGTGAAATCTACTACACCATATATTTT	CASSEIYYTIYF
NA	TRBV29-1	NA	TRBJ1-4	TGCAGCGTTGAAGAGGAGGCTGGGCTGTTTTTT	CSVEEEAGLFF
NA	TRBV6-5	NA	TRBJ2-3	TGTGCCAGCAGTTGGTCGGCGGGAACAGCAGATACGCAGTATTTT	CASSWSAGTADTQYF
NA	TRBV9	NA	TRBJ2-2	TGTGCCAGCAGCGTAGGTGGGTCCGGGGAGCTGTTTTTT	CASSVGGSGELFF
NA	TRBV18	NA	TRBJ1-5	TGTGCCAGCTCACCAGGGGGGAGTCAGCCCCAGCATTTT	CASSPGGSQPQHF
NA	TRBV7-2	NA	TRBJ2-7	TGTGCCAGCAGCCCCCTGGGGGCCTACGAGCAGTACTTC	CASSPLGAYEQYF
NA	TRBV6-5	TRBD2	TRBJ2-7	TGTGCCAGCTGGGGGGGACTGACGGGAGACGAGCAGTACTTC	CASWGGLTGDEQYF
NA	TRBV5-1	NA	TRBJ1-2	TGCGCCAGCAGCGCGGACAAAAGACCCTATGGCTACACCTTC	CASSADKRPYGYTF
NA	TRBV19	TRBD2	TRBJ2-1	TGTGCCAGTAGTCTAGCGGGAGCGCAAAATGAGCAGTTCTTC	CASSLAGAQNEQFF
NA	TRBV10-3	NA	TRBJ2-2	TGTGCCATCAGTGAGTCGGGGGGGCCGAACACCGGGGAGCTGTTTTTT	CAISESGGPNTGELFF
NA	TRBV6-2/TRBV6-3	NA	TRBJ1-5	TGTGCCAGCAGTTACACACTGACTCGGGGAGCTTATCAGCCCCAGCATTTT	CASSYTLTRGAYQPQHF
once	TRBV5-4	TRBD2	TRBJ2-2	TGTGCCAGCAGCGACCCGGGGGGTCGGAACGGGGAGCTGTTTTTT	CASSDPGGRNGELFF
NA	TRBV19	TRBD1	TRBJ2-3	TGTGCCAGTAGTTTGGCGACAGGGTACACAGATACGCAGTATTTT	CASSLATGYTDTQYF
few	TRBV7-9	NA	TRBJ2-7	TGTGCCAGCAGCTCCCACCCGAAGGCCTTCCCCCCACTTAGGGAGCAGTACTTC	CASSSHPKAFPPLREQYF
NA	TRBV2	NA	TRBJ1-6	TGTGCCAGCAGTGAGGGAAGGCTTAATTCACCCCTCCACTTT	CASSEGRLNSPLHF
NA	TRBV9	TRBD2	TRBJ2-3	TGTGCCAGCAGCGTAGTTCCCCTAGCGGGAGGAGATACGCAGTATTTT	CASSVVPLAGGDTQYF
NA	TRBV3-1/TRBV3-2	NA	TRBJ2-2	TGTGCCAGCAGCCAAGTCCAGGTTACCGGGGAGCTGTTTTTT	CASSQVQVTGELFF
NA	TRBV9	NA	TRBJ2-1	TGTGCCAGCAGCGTCAAAACCGGACGCCCCCCTTGGGATGAGCAGTTCTTC	CASSVKTGRPPWDEQFF
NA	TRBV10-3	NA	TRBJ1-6	TGTGCCATCAGGCTCGCCGGACTGGATAATTCACCCCTCCACTTT	CAIRLAGLDNSPLHF
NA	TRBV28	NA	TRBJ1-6	TGTGCCAGCAGAGCTAGGTGGGGGGGCTCTTATAATTCACCCCTCCACTTT	CASRARWGGSYNSPLHF
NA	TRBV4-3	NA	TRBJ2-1	TGCGCCAGCAGCCAAGATGCCTATGCCTTCTCTTACAATGAGCAGTTCTTC	CASSQDAYAFSYNEQFF
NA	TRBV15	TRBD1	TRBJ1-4	TGTGCCACCAGCCGCTGGGACAGTTATGAAAAACTGTTTTTT	CATSRWDSYEKLFF
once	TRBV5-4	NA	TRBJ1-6	TGTGCCAGCAGCTTGAGGACAGAGGGGAATTCACCCCTCCACTTT	CASSLRTEGNSPLHF
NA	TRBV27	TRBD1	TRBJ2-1	TGTGCCAGCAGTTACAGGGGGCGTATGGGTGAGCAGTTCTTC	CASSYRGRMGEQFF
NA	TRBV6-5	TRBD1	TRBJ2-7	TGTGCCAGCAGTTTCTCCTTGGACAGGGATAGGAACTTC	CASSFSLDRDRNF
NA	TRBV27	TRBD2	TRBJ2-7	TGTGCCAGCAGTTCTCCGGGGGGGCCCTGGGCCCCCGAGCAGTACTTC	CASSSPGGPWAPEQYF
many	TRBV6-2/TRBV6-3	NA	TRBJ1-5	TGTGCCAGCAGTAATCAGGAGAATCAGCCCCAGCATTTT	CASSNQENQPQHF
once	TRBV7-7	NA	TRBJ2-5	TGTGCTAGCAGGGAGACAGGTTATGACCAAGAGACCCAGTACTTC	CASRETGYDQETQYF
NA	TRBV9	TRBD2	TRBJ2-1	TGTGCCAGCAGCCCAAGACTAGCGGGAGGAGACAATGAGCAGTTCTTC	CASSPRLAGGDNEQFF